This T cell receptor beta chain came from a study of T cell repertoires in cytomegalovirus infection. The overall study: CMV infection and matching HLA type were both indicated by public TCR beta signatures.

The V segment lost 0 bases and the J segment 10 bases; nucleotides outside the gene matches: 7. Germline values: CDR1 MNHEY, CDR2 SMNVEV (reference sequence). The CDR3 runs to 15 residues. TCRdb recomputed calls from the reads with MiXCR, one row per CDR3 protein. Of more than 500,000 distinct CDR3 sequences listed, 16% are singletons. This clonotype has ten or more counts. The antigen remains unidentified. General study findings and limits: It was HLA-C-restricted CMV-specific TCR beta clonotypes that dominated the response ex vivo. Individuals carrying CMV plus the relevant HLA were identified by cumulative frequency of public TCR beta families.

The chain links TRBV27 to TRBJ1-1, with 11 bases matching TRBD1. The sequence came from a human donor in good health (CMV status not recorded). Some clones in this sample may be carry-over from other donors' samples. Sequenced: CD8+ T cells from PBMCs. Here the CDR3 reads CASSLSRTGGSGAFF. The CDR3 bases are TGTGCCAGCAGTTTATCGAGGACAGGGGGCTCTGGAGCTTTCTTT.